The rows below give T cell receptor beta chains drawn from one sample of a study of T cell responses to AZD1222 COVID-19 vaccine. Only in-frame clones appear in the TCRdb table, and some are missing; sequencing was by immunoSEQ multiplex PCR. Among over 90,000 clones listed, 80% to 95% were seen once. Sequenced material: peripheral blood, taken 28 days after the second AZD1222 dose. Receptors originate from an adult who received the AZD1222 COVID-19 vaccine. CDR3s include the opening cysteine and the closing phenylalanine or tryptophan. A D gene is named only where the DNA matches it firmly.

>NA|TRBJ2-1|TRBV11-3
CASSLEQGGGFDEQFF
TGTGCCAGCAGCTTAGAACAGGGAGGGGGGTTTGATGAGCAGTTCTTC
>TRBD1|TRBJ1-1|TRBV4-2
CASSQDGGRGDTEAFF
TGTGCCAGCAGCCAAGACGGAGGCAGGGGGGACACTGAAGCTTTCTTT
>TRBD2|TRBJ2-1|TRBV30
CAWTDKTGFGLAGDSPTYNEQFF
TGTGCCTGGACAGATAAAACGGGATTTGGACTAGCGGGGGACTCACCAACTTACAATGAGCAGTTCTTC
>NA|TRBJ2-3|TRBV5-1
CASSLTSDTQYF
TGCGCCAGCAGCTTAACATCAGATACGCAGTATTTT
>NA|TRBJ2-2|TRBV28
CASSLLGLSGELFF
TGTGCCAGCAGTTTATTAGGGTTATCCGGGGAGCTGTTTTTT
>TRBD2|TRBJ2-1|TRBV5-1
CASRSGSSYNEQFF
TGCGCCAGCAGAAGCGGGAGCTCCTACAATGAGCAGTTCTTC
>NA|TRBJ2-7|TRBV6-1
CASSEQKKSYEQYF
TGTGCCAGCAGTGAACAGAAGAAGAGCTACGAGCAGTACTTC
>NA|TRBJ1-4|TRBV27
CASSPRTFGEKLFF
TGTGCCAGCAGTCCTCGGACCTTTGGTGAAAAACTGTTTTTT
>NA|TRBJ2-7|TRBV6-6
CASSVRTEQYF
TGTGCCAGCAGTGTGAGGACCGAGCAGTACTTC
>NA|TRBJ2-1|TRBV18
CASSRQGLGSNEQFF
TGTGCCAGCTCACGTCAGGGGCTAGGGTCCAATGAGCAGTTCTTC
>NA|TRBJ2-7|TRBV3-1/TRBV3-2
CASSHPGRGIPYEQYF
TGTGCCAGCAGCCACCCCGGCAGGGGAATCCCCTACGAGCAGTACTTC